This TCR beta chain was obtained from a study of blood T cell repertoires in COVID-19. Study at large: Donors in the United States, Italy and Spain gave samples during acute or convalescent COVID-19.

Germline V gene sequence: CDR1 SQVTM, CDR2 ANQGSEA. The germline V and J ends were trimmed by 0 bases and 0 bases, with 12 bases remaining between them. The CDR3 has 15 residues. In the study's own analysis: Amplification from reference gene primers served as the basis for estimated nucleated cell counts. Produced via immunoSEQ multiplex PCR; TCRdb's table is partial and in-frame only. V and J calls and clone size are given by that table; D and trimming were obtained from the DNA. The sample includes under 200,000 clones, roughly 80% of them seen just once. The sequenced sample was peripheral blood. This sequence was found in a man in his sixties with acute or convalescent COVID-19. J is TRBJ2-7 and V is TRBV29-1, with a weak D call TRBD1 (5 bases). CDR3 sequence (DNA): TGCAGCGTTGAAGATGGGGCCAGGAGCTCCTACGAGCAGTACTTC. This codes for CSVEDGARSSYEQYF.